The clone carrying this T cell receptor beta chain was detected many times. What it binds is unknown. This sample stems from a study of T cells in Graves' hyperthyroidism and ophthalmopathy. Findings of the study overall: Blood also held most thyroid clonotypes expanded beyond 0.001. Classification by a 13 V-J model distinguished ophthalmopathy from stable hyperthyroidism. A median about 6.2 months before onset, the model predicted ophthalmopathy.

The study excluded patients with uncontrolled infection, other autoimmune disease, pregnancy or lactation. Germline V gene data show CDR1 as ENHRY and CDR2 as SYGVKD. The CDR3 contains 13 residues. V was cut by 8 bases and J by 2 bases, with 12 bases left in between. The TCR beta CDR3 regions underwent amplification using RNA transcripts as the source. The TCR CDR3 first-round RT-PCR relied on the HTBI primer set. MiXCR was run by TCRdb on the multiplex PCR reads, yielding one entry per CDR3 protein. Among about 510,000 distinct CDR3 sequences, 46% were seen once, and the ten largest hold about two fifths.

The sample consisted of peripheral blood or thyroid tissue (not recorded which). This rearrangement joins TRBV10-3 to TRBJ2-5; TRBD1 might be the D (6 bases). The receptor was isolated from an adult woman with Graves' disease, either hyperthyroidism or ophthalmopathy (not recorded which). CDR3: CAIGNRVQETQYF. In nucleotides, the CDR3 is TGTGCCATCGGGAACAGGGTTCAAGAGACCCAGTACTTC.